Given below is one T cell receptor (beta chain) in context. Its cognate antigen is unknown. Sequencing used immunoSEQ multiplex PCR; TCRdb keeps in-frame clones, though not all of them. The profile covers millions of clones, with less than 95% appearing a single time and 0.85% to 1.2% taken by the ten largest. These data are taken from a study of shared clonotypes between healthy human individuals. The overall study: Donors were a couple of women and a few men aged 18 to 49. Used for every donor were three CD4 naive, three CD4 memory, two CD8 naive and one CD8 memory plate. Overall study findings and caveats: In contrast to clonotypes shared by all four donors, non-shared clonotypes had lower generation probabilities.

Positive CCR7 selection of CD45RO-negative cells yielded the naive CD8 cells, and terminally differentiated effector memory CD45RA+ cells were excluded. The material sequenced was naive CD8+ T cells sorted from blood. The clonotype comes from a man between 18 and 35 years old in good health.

CDR3 sequence (DNA): TGTGCCAGCAGCCTGATGCGGGAGGGCAGGTACAATGAGCAGTTCTTC. It translates to CASSLMREGRYNEQFF. This chain joins TRBV27 and TRBJ2-1, with 9 bases fitting TRBD2. This CDR3 contains 16 residues. Germline-derived CDR1 and CDR2 are MNHEY and SMNVEV (reference sequence). Losses at the gene ends were 6 bases for V and 4 bases for J; bases not matched to a gene: 10.